Here is one TCR beta chain with its context. Its antigen remains unknown. In alopecia areata patients, both lesional scalp punch biopsies and peripheral blood were collected. Sorting of PBMCs yielded the CD4+ and CD8+ T cells. This record comes from a study of CD8+ T cells in alopecia areata. Study context: Tofacitinib lasted 6 to 18 months, then 6 months off drug.

After isolation, RNA underwent reverse transcription to generate cDNA as the sequencing template. TCRdb's table, derived via immunoSEQ multiplex PCR, lists solely in-frame clones and lacks some. Of 120,000 or so clones listed, roughly 61% are singletons. CDR3 size: 14 residues. The germline gives CDR1 SGHAT, CDR2 FQNNGV. Trimming took off 6 bases at V and 9 bases at J, with 15 bases between the two ends. Whole-study findings and limits: Higher clonality than in normal scalp was seen in lesional scalp, especially alopecia totalis/universalis.

The source was CD4+ T cells sorted from blood, collected at week 0. The V and J genes are TRBV11-2 and TRBJ1-6; a possible D gene is TRBD1 (6 bases). This clonotype was obtained from a human donor with alopecia areata. CDR3 bases: TGTGCCAGCAGTTCGGGGAGGGGGATTTCACCCCTCCACTTT. This sequence encodes CASSSGRGISPLHF.